A single sample gave rise to the 19 T cell receptor beta chains below, sequenced in a study of blood T cells in healthy people across ages. Primed by a sample-barcoded 5' primer and a J-beta primer mix, a second PCR proceeded for roughly 7 to 12 cycles. TCRdb processed the 5' RACE reads anew with MiXCR; each CDR3 protein has one entry. The data contain 1.5 million to 2 million distinct CDR3 sequences, about 30% of them seen just once; the ten biggest clones take up about 7.7%. Sequencing input: blood. The source of these receptors is a woman aged 25 to 39 in good health.

A remark on this clonotype: A single base separates this from a much larger clone, so it may be a read error. The genes are TRBV29-1 and TRBJ1-2; D is unclear. Germline lookup yields CDR1 SQVTM and CDR2 ANQGSEA. The CDR3 sequence is 15 residues long. Trimming cost V 6 bases and J 0 bases, with 17 bases left between them. CDR3 protein: CSVVGFQLANYGYTF. CDR3 DNA sequence: TGCAGCGTCGTTGGATTTCAGTTAGCTAACTATGGCTACACCTTC. Looking up the rest from reference TRBV29-1 and TRBJ1-2 gives the full variable domain: SAVISQKPSRDICQRGTSLTIQCQVDSQVTMMFWYRQQPGQSLTLIATANQGSEATYESGFVIDKFPISRPNLTFSTLTVSNMSPEDSSIYLCSVVGFQLANYGYTFGSGTRLTVV.

This clonotype was seen many times. This sequence joins TRBV12-3 or TRBV12-4 and TRBJ2-7; TRBD2 matches 14 bases. The length of the CDR3 is 17 residues. After removal of 7 bases from V and 4 bases from J, the junction contained 12 bases not matched to a gene. CDR3 residues: CASTPGLAGAKRYEQYF. The DNA of the CDR3 is TGTGCCAGCACTCCGGGACTAGCGGGGGCTAAGAGGTACGAGCAGTACTTC.

This clonotype came up many times. The chain links TRBV4-3 to TRBJ2-3; 10 bases line up with TRBD2. This CDR3 contains 16 residues. Germline V lookup: CDR1 LGHNA, CDR2 YSLEER. V shed 4 bases, J shed 1 base, and the junction held 5 bases outside the gene matches. CDR3 DNA sequence: TGCGCCAGCAGCCGCCTAGCGGGAGATGGCACAGATACGCAGTATTTT. Its protein product is CASSRLAGDGTDTQYF.

The gene calls are TRBV6-6 and TRBJ1-2, with TRBD1 as a possible D gene (6 bases). The V and J ends lost 6 bases and 10 bases respectively, with 18 bases between them. In germline, CDR1 is MNHNY, CDR2 SVGAGI (reference sequence). This CDR3 spans 13 amino acids. This chain's CDR3 is CASRPDRTSDYTF. The CDR3 DNA reads as TGTGCCAGCAGACCCGACAGGACTAGTGACTACACCTTC.

The chain joins TRBV5-1 to TRBJ1-1; 7 bases are shared with TRBD1. Germline V lookup: CDR1 SGHRS, CDR2 YFSETQ. V dropped 2 bases and J dropped 0; count of bases not matched to a gene: 4. The CDR3 has 15 residues. CDR3 coding DNA: TGCGCCAGCAGCTTAACAGGGGCCCTGAACACTGAAGCTTTCTTT. It translates to CASSLTGALNTEAFF.

The rearrangement links TRBV5-5 to TRBJ2-7; 7 bases agree with TRBD1. The CDR3 is made up of 13 amino acids. V lost 2 bases to trimming and J lost 6 bases; unmatched junction nucleotides: 5. Germline V CDR1 and CDR2: SGHKS, YYEKEE (reference sequence). The CDR3: CASSFSAGGEQYF. The CDR3 region has the DNA TGTGCCAGCAGCTTTTCGGCAGGGGGCGAGCAGTACTTC.

The chain has TRBV5-1 and TRBJ2-3, with 7 bases matching TRBD1. V shed 4 bases, J shed 3 bases, and the junction held 5 bases outside the gene matches. Germline CDR1 is SGHRS and CDR2 is YFSETQ. The CDR3 has 14 amino acids. Here the CDR3 DNA reads TGCGCCAGCAGCCGAAAACAGGGGACAGATACGCAGTATTTT. Its protein is CASSRKQGTDTQYF.

The CDR3 DNA is TGCGCCAGCAGCGGTACGGGACAGCCGAACACTGAAGCTTTCTTT. Protein: CASSGTGQPNTEAFF. This chain links TRBV5-1 with TRBJ1-1, with 7 positions matching TRBD1. The CDR3 contains 15 residues. Losses at the gene ends were 4 bases for V and 1 base for J; bases not matched to a gene: 7. CDR1 is SGHRS and CDR2 is YFSETQ in the germline V gene.

The genes are TRBV11-2 and TRBJ2-7; D not certain. Germline values: CDR1 SGHAT, CDR2 FQNNGV. Trimming took 3 bases from V and 4 from J, leaving 10 bases between them. CDR3 length: 13 amino acids. The CDR3 sequence is CASSFLVPYEQYF. The CDR3, as DNA: TGTGCCAGCAGCTTTCTGGTTCCGTACGAGCAGTACTTC.

The chain links TRBV12-3 or TRBV12-4 to TRBJ2-5; possible D gene TRBD1, 6 bases. V lost 4 bases, J lost 4 bases, and 10 bases lay in between. The CDR3 totals 13 residues. As DNA, the CDR3 is TGTGCCAGCAGTTGGACAGCTTCAGAGACCCAGTACTTC. Translation gives CASSWTASETQYF.

This clonotype was observed many times. The chain carries TRBV29-1 and TRBJ2-1, with D unresolved. Germline V gives CDR1 SQVTM, CDR2 ANQGSEA. The V end lost 5 bases, the J end lost 9 bases, and 11 bases lay between the germline ends. The CDR3 is made up of 11 amino acids. CDR3 in amino acids: CSVFSLFEQFF. In DNA form, the CDR3 reads TGCAGCGTTTTCTCCCTATTTGAGCAGTTCTTC.

The chain combines TRBV29-1 with TRBJ2-3; D might be TRBD1 (5 bases). Germline values: CDR1 SQVTM, CDR2 ANQGSEA. The CDR3 contains 15 residues. Trimming took 3 bases from V and 2 from J, leaving 15 bases between them. The CDR3 DNA reads as TGCAGCGTTGATGGGTGGGGCACAACCACAGATACGCAGTATTTT. Protein sequence: CSVDGWGTTTDTQYF.

The table lists this clonotype with many counts. V is TRBV7-9 and J is TRBJ2-7; tentative D call: TRBD1 (6 bases). CDR1 SEHNR and CDR2 FQNEAQ come from the germline V gene (reference sequence). This CDR3 contains 14 residues. V lost 5 bases, J lost 7 bases, and 18 bases lay in between. CDR3 nucleotides: TGTGCCAGCAGCCCGCCACAGGGAACGGGTGAGCAGTACTTC. Its protein is CASSPPQGTGEQYF.

Note on this clonotype: A much larger clone differs from this one at a single base, so this may be a read error. The chain is built from TRBV12-3 or TRBV12-4 and TRBJ1-4, with a possible D match to TRBD1 (5 bases). Trimming took off 2 bases at V and 4 bases at J, with 11 bases between the two ends. The CDR3 length is 15 residues. The CDR3 protein is CASSLRGRGNEKLFF. The CDR3 nucleotides are TGTGCCAGCAGTTTAAGGGGACGGGGTAATGAAAAACTGTTTTTT.

This clonotype was seen ten or more times. The rearrangement links TRBV6-5 to TRBJ2-1; a possible D gene is TRBD2 (5 bases). The CDR3 is made up of 12 amino acids. V was pared by 11 bases and J by 0 bases, with 8 bases between. Germline loops: CDR1 MNHEY, CDR2 SVGAGI. The CDR3 DNA follows: TGTGCCTGTACTAGCTCCTACAATGAGCAGTTCTTC. It encodes CACTSSYNEQFF.

The chain employs TRBV7-9 and TRBJ2-1, with TRBD1 identical over 9 bases. The ends lost 3 bases at V and 6 bases at J; junction bases unmatched: 21. Germline V gene data show CDR1 as SEHNR and CDR2 as FQNEAQ (reference sequence). There are 20 residues in the CDR3. The DNA of the CDR3 is TGTGCCAGCAGCTTTCGAGGTGGTGACAGGGGGTTCAGTGACGTCAATGAGCAGTTCTTC. It translates to CASSFRGGDRGFSDVNEQFF.

This clonotype was counted many times. The chain joins TRBV7-8 to TRBJ2-7, with D possibly matching TRBD2 (5 bases). CDR3 length: 14 residues. V was shortened by 5 bases and J by 2 bases, with 13 bases between the two germline ends. Germline CDR1 is SGHVS and CDR2 is FQNEAQ. The DNA of the CDR3 is TGTGCCAGCAGCCCCATCGGGGTAGCCTACGAGCAGTACTTC. This codes for CASSPIGVAYEQYF. The variable domain in full, completed from reference TRBV7-8 and TRBJ2-7, reads GAGVSQSPRYKVAKRGQDVALRCDPISGHVSLFWYQQALGQGPEFLTYFQNEAQLDKSGLPSDRFFAERPEGSVSTLKIQRTQQEDSAVYLCASSPIGVAYEQYFGPGTRLTVT.

The genes are TRBV28 and TRBJ1-1, with D maybe TRBD1 (5 bases). The ends were cut back, 6 bases at V and 5 bases at J, with 16 bases in the middle. Germline V CDR1 and CDR2: MDHEN, SYDVKM. This CDR3 has 14 residues. The CDR3 loop reads CASRLRGAVTEAFF. As DNA, the CDR3 is TGTGCCAGCAGGTTGAGAGGGGCAGTGACTGAAGCTTTCTTT.

V is TRBV27 and J is TRBJ1-2; D ambiguous. Trimming stripped 6 bases from V and 3 bases from J, with 11 bases between. Per the germline V gene, CDR1 is MNHEY and CDR2 is SMNVEV (reference sequence). The CDR3 spans 13 residues. CDR3 in amino acids: CASRAGPHYGYTF. In DNA, the CDR3 is TGTGCCAGCAGAGCAGGACCCCACTATGGCTACACCTTC.